These 4 T cell receptor beta chains came from one sample sequenced in a study of cytomegalovirus exposure and HLA in healthy donors. The PCR had 60 Vbeta and 13 Jbeta primers. TCRdb's table, derived via immunoSEQ multiplex PCR, lists solely in-frame clones and lacks some. The sample includes around 150,000 clones, around 72% of them seen just once. Sequences were obtained from PBMCs. These receptors originate from a middle-aged man in good health and CMV-seropositive.

This sequence joins TRBV19 and TRBJ1-1; a possible D gene is TRBD1 (5 bases). Trimming took off 3 bases at V and 4 bases at J, with 9 bases between the two ends. The CDR3 runs 13 residues. Germline V gene sequence: CDR1 LNHDA, CDR2 SQIVND (reference sequence). The CDR3 DNA follows: TGTGCCAGTAGTATCAGGGATAGCACTGAAGCTTTCTTT. Translating gives CASSIRDSTEAFF.

The rearrangement uses TRBV18 and TRBJ1-2; D not resolved. V was cut by 2 bases and J by 8 bases, with 15 bases left in between. Per germline, CDR1 KGHSH and CDR2 LQKENI. CDR3 length equals 14 residues. CDR3 nucleotides: TGTGCCAGCTCACCAGATAGCGGGCCCAGGGGCTACACCTTC. Residues: CASSPDSGPRGYTF. The complete variable domain, with remaining parts taken from reference TRBV18 and TRBJ1-2, reads NAGVMQNPRHLVRRRGQEARLRCSPMKGHSHVYWYRQLPEEGLKFMVYLQKENIIDESGMPKERFSAEFPKEGPSILRIQQVVRGDSAAYFCASSPDSGPRGYTFGSGTRLTVV.

This clone was seen only a few times. The gene calls are TRBV9 and TRBJ2-1, with D uncertain. V dropped 0 bases and J dropped 5 bases, with 9 bases sitting between them. Germline V lookup: CDR1 SGDLS, CDR2 YYNGEE. This CDR3 is built from 14 residues. The CDR3 loop is CASSVAGRNNEQFF. CDR3 nucleotides: TGTGCCAGCAGCGTAGCGGGTAGGAACAATGAGCAGTTCTTC.

CDR3 region: CASRRFGMSGELFF. CDR3 in DNA: TGTGCCAGTAGGAGATTCGGGATGTCCGGGGAGCTGTTTTTT. J is TRBJ2-2 and V is TRBV19; weak D call: TRBD2 (5 bases). The V gene's germline CDR1 is LNHDA and CDR2 SQIVND (reference sequence). CDR3 length: 14 residues. Deletions cut 6 bases from V and 6 bases from J, with 14 bases between.